These 12 T cell receptor beta chains came from one sample sequenced in a study of blood T cell repertoires in COVID-19. Generated by immunoSEQ multiplex PCR, the TCRdb table keeps only in-frame clones and is missing some. The sample holds approximately 260,000 clones, roughly 80% seen once. Sequencing was done on a sample of PBMCs or T cells enriched from blood (not recorded which). Receptors originate from a man aged 50-60 years who had recovered from COVID-19.

The gene calls are TRBV27 and TRBJ2-2; D is uncertain. V shed 6 bases and J shed 9 bases, with 14 bases lying between them. The CDR3 runs 13 residues. From germline, CDR1 is MNHEY and CDR2 SMNVEV (reference sequence). Written as DNA, the CDR3 is TGTGCCAGCAGGCCGGTCTCGGTGCGGGAGCTGTTTTTT. Translated, it gives CASRPVSVRELFF.

This clone was seen more than once but under ten times. The chain recombines TRBV4-1 with TRBJ1-2, with 7 bases matching TRBD1. Germline lookup yields CDR1 MGHRA and CDR2 YSYEKL. The J segment lost 3 bases and the V segment lost 4 bases, leaving 5 bases of the junction unmatched. The CDR3 contains 14 residues. CDR3 protein: CASSPPTGHYGYTF. The CDR3 DNA sequence: TGCGCCAGCAGCCCCCCGACAGGGCACTATGGCTACACCTTC.

V is TRBV9 and J is TRBJ2-7; 9 bases line up with TRBD1. The CDR3 is 15 residues long. V was pared by 3 bases and J by 2 bases, with 6 bases of the junction left unmatched. CDR1 is SGDLS, CDR2 YYNGEE, per germline. The DNA of the CDR3 is TGTGCCAGCAGCGAAGGGACAGGGATAACCTACGAGCAGTACTTC. Amino acids: CASSEGTGITYEQYF.

This CDR3 is CATRGVSEKLFF. The CDR3 nucleotides read TGTGCCACCCGCGGGGTTTCTGAAAAACTGTTTTTT. This chain connects TRBV6-6 to TRBJ1-4; D gene ambiguous. V was cut by 10 bases and J by 7 bases, with 13 bases left in between. Germline values: CDR1 MNHNY, CDR2 SVGAGI (reference sequence). The CDR3 runs 12 residues.

This chain connects TRBV14 to TRBJ1-2; D uncertain. The CDR3 runs to 12 residues. V lost 3 bases and J 2 bases, leaving 4 bases between the germline ends. Germline lookup yields CDR1 SGHDN and CDR2 FVKESK. The CDR3 bases are TGTGCCAGCAGCCAGGGCAACTATGGCTACACCTTC. The encoded protein is CASSQGNYGYTF.

CDR3 sequence reads: CASSLALRLAGGSDTQYF. In DNA form, the CDR3 reads TGTGCCAGCAGCTTAGCGCTACGGCTAGCGGGAGGATCAGATACGCAGTATTTT. The V call is TRBV7-2, the J call TRBJ2-3; TRBD2 aligns across 11 bases. The CDR3 has 18 residues. The junction had 9 bases not matched to a gene; V was cut back by 0 bases and J by 4 bases. Germline CDR1 and CDR2: SGHTA and FQGNSA.

V gene TRBV7-2 combines with J gene TRBJ2-3; tentative D call: TRBD1 (6 bases). Germline CDR1 is SGHTA and CDR2 is FQGNSA. The CDR3 totals 14 residues. V lost 1 base and J 5 bases, leaving 10 bases between the germline ends. In DNA, the CDR3 is TGTGCCAGCAGCTTAGTCGTCAGGGGAGATACGCAGTATTTT. Its translation is CASSLVVRGDTQYF.

The chain joins TRBV18 to TRBJ2-1; D perhaps matches TRBD2 (6 bases). Germline V lookup: CDR1 KGHSH, CDR2 LQKENI. This CDR3 spans 14 amino acids. Trimming removed 3 bases from V and 7 bases from J, with 13 bases in between. CDR3 sequence reads: CASSPSTSTNEQFF. CDR3 sequence (DNA): TGTGCCAGCTCACCCAGTACTAGCACAAATGAGCAGTTCTTC.

This clone was detected only a few times. The rearrangement uses TRBV6-5 and TRBJ2-7, with 7 bases lining up with TRBD2. In germline, CDR1 is MNHEY, CDR2 SVGAGI. This CDR3 region has 13 residues. J lost 1 base, V lost 10 bases, and 7 bases had no gene match. The CDR3 DNA reads as TGTGCCACCGTACGGCGGGGGTCCTACGAGCAGTACTTC. Amino acid sequence: CATVRRGSYEQYF.

The J gene is TRBJ2-4, the V gene TRBV9, with D maybe TRBD2 (5 bases). This CDR3 has 16 amino acids. The ends were cut back, 4 bases at V and 5 bases at J, with 19 bases in the middle. From germline, CDR1 is SGDLS and CDR2 YYNGEE. CDR3 sequence (DNA): TGTGCCAGCAGCTTAAACAGCGGCCGGGTCGAAAACATTCAGTACTTC. Translation: CASSLNSGRVENIQYF. Together with reference TRBV9 and TRBJ2-4, the CDR3 gives the full variable domain: DSGVTQTPKHLITATGQRVTLRCSPRSGDLSVYWYQQSLDQGLQFLIQYYNGEERAKGNILERFSAQQFPDLHSELNLSSLELGDSALYFCASSLNSGRVENIQYFGAGTRLSVL.

V is TRBV27 and J is TRBJ2-7; D possibly corresponds to TRBD1 (6 bases). This CDR3 is built from 14 residues. Per germline, CDR1 MNHEY and CDR2 SMNVEV (reference sequence). V was shortened by 3 bases and J by 2 bases, with 11 bases between the two germline ends. CDR3 region: CASSFKTGPYEQYF. In DNA form, the CDR3 reads TGTGCCAGCAGTTTCAAGACAGGCCCCTACGAGCAGTACTTC.

The V gene is TRBV3-1 (or the pseudogene TRBV3-2), the J gene TRBJ2-7; D is unclear. Germline V lookup: CDR1 LGHDT, CDR2 YNNKEL (reference sequence). With 8 bases removed from V and 1 base from J, the gap between germline ends came to 9 bases. The length of the CDR3 is 12 residues. DNA of the CDR3: TGTGCCAGCCGAAGCCAATCCTACGAGCAGTACTTC. This codes for CASRSQSYEQYF.